The 6 T cell receptor beta chains below come from one sample, sequenced in a study of neoadjuvant nivolumab and ipilimumab in lung cancer. TCRdb's table, derived via immunoSEQ multiplex PCR, lists solely in-frame clones and lacks some. In the table there are some 43,000 clones, 75% to 90% of which are singletons. Sequences were derived from blood, sampled before neoadjuvant nivolumab, alone or with ipilimumab. These receptors all come from an adult with non-small cell lung cancer. Some clones in this sample may be carry-over from other donors' samples.

The chain links TRBV7-8 to TRBJ1-5; D ambiguous. Looked up from germline, CDR1 is SGHVS and CDR2 is FQNEAQ. The CDR3 runs 17 residues. The germline V and J ends were trimmed by 5 bases and 7 bases, with 24 bases remaining between them. This CDR3 is CASSPEAQLGVGQPQHF. CDR3 nucleotides: TGTGCCAGCAGCCCAGAGGCGCAATTGGGAGTGGGACAGCCCCAGCATTTT.

CDR3 protein: CASSFGGVGEQYF. The CDR3 coding sequence is TGTGCCAGCAGCTTCGGGGGGGTTGGTGAGCAGTACTTC. The chain couples TRBV5-4 to TRBJ2-7; 8 nucleotides agree with TRBD2. This CDR3 spans 13 amino acids. The junction had 5 bases not matched to a gene; V was cut back by 2 bases and J by 7 bases. Germline CDR1 and CDR2: SGHNT and YYREEE (reference sequence).

The V call is TRBV6-1, the J call TRBJ1-5, with D unresolved. The CDR3 consists of 16 residues. Germline V gene sequence: CDR1 MNHNS, CDR2 SASEGT. V was trimmed by 3 bases and J by 2 bases, leaving 14 bases between them. The CDR3 here is CASSEIPGQGNQPQHF. The CDR3 DNA reads as TGTGCCAGCAGTGAGATACCTGGGCAGGGCAATCAGCCCCAGCATTTT.

The CDR3 spells CASSPRQSTDTQYF. The CDR3 DNA reads as TGTGCCAGCAGCCCTCGACAGTCGACAGATACGCAGTATTTT. The V and J genes are TRBV11-3 and TRBJ2-3, with a possible D match to TRBD1 (5 bases). The CDR3 is 14 amino acids. V lost 5 bases and J lost 3, with 12 bases in between. From germline, CDR1 is SGHNT and CDR2 YENEEA. Full variable domain (rest looked up from reference TRBV11-3 and TRBJ2-3): EAGVVQSPRYKIIEKKQPVAFWCNPISGHNTLYWYLQNLGQGPELLIRYENEEAVDDSQLPKDRFSAERLKGVDSTLKIQPAELGDSAVYLCASSPRQSTDTQYFGPGTRLTVL.

This chain links TRBV18 with TRBJ2-3; no reliable D call. CDR1 and CDR2 from the germline V gene are KGHSH and LQKENI. The length of the CDR3 is 13 residues. Trimming took off 3 bases at V and 5 bases at J, with 9 bases between the two ends. The CDR3 sequence: CASSPGQKDTQYF. The CDR3 region has the DNA TGTGCCAGCTCACCGGGCCAAAAAGATACGCAGTATTTT.

A single count supports this clone. V gene TRBV5-1 combines with J gene TRBJ1-3; the match to TRBD1 covers 9 bases. The length of the CDR3 is 15 residues. Germline V gives CDR1 SGHRS, CDR2 YFSETQ. Trimming cost V 4 bases and J 7 bases; bases outside gene matches: 9. CDR3 in amino acids: CASSQGQGWGNTIYF. The CDR3 coding sequence is TGCGCCAGCAGCCAAGGACAGGGGTGGGGGAACACCATATATTTT.